This TCR beta chain was observed in a study of cytomegalovirus exposure and HLA in healthy donors. V lost 4 bases, J lost 2 bases, and 9 bases lay in between. Germline-derived CDR1 and CDR2 are KGHSH and LQKENI. CDR3 length equals 14 residues. Primers included in the PCR were 60 Vbeta and 13 Jbeta primers. Sequencing was performed with immunoSEQ multiplex PCR; in TCRdb, only in-frame clones are kept and a portion is missing. The sample shows 200,000 to 250,000 clones, about 84% of them seen only once. The source is a human donor in good health. The chain uses TRBV18 and TRBJ2-1, with D perhaps TRBD1 (6 bases). Sequencing was performed on PBMCs. CDR3 residues: CASSLRTAYNEQFF. The CDR3 DNA sequence: TGTGCCAGCTCACTGCGGACAGCCTACAATGAGCAGTTCTTC.